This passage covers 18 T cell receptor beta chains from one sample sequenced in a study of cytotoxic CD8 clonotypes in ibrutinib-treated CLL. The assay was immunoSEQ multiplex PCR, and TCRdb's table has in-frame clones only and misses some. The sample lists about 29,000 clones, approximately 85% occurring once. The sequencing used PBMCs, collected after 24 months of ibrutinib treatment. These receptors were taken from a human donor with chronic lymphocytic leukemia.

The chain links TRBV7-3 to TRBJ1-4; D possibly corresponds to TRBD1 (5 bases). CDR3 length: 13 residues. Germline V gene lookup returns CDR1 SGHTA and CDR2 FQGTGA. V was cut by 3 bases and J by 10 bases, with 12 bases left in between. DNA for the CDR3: TGTGCCAGCAGCTTTACGGGGGGAGGAAAACTGTTTTTT. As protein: CASSFTGGGKLFF.

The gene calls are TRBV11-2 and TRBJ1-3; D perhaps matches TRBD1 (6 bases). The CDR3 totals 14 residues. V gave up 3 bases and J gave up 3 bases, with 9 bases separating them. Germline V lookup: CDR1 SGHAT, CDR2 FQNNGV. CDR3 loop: CASSFSRGGNTIYF. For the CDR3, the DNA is TGTGCCAGCAGCTTTAGCAGGGGTGGAAACACCATATATTTT. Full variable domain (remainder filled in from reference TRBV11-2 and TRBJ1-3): EAGVAQSPRYKIIEKRQSVAFWCNPISGHATLYWYQQILGQGPKLLIQFQNNGVVDDSQLPKDRFSAERLKGVDSTLKIQPAKLEDSAVYLCASSFSRGGNTIYFGEGSWLTVV.

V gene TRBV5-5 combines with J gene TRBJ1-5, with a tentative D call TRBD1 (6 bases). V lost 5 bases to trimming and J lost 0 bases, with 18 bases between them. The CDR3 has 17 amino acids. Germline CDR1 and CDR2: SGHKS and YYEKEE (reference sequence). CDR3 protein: CASSAGTGAPSNQPQHF. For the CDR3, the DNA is TGTGCCAGCAGTGCCGGGACGGGGGCTCCTAGCAATCAGCCCCAGCATTTT.

CDR3 region: CASMRPSSYEQYF. DNA of the CDR3: TGTGCCAGCATGAGACCCAGCTCCTACGAGCAGTACTTC. This chain joins TRBV28 and TRBJ2-7; no reliable D call. Trimming pared 7 bases from V and 0 bases from J, leaving 10 bases between. CDR1 and CDR2 from the germline V gene are MDHEN and SYDVKM. The CDR3 spans 13 residues. Using reference TRBV28 and TRBJ2-7 for the parts outside the CDR3, the full variable domain is DVKVTQSSRYLVKRTGEKVFLECVQDMDHENMFWYRQDPGLGLRLIYFSYDVKMKEKGDIPEGYSVSREKKERFSLILESASTNQTSMYLCASMRPSSYEQYFGPGTRLTVT.

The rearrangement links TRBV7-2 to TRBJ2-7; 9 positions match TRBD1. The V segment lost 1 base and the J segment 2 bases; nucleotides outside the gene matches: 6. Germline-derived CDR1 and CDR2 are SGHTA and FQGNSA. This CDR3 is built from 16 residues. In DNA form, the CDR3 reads TGTGCCAGCAGCTTAGGGGGGACAGGGTCCCCCTACGAGCAGTACTTC. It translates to CASSLGGTGSPYEQYF.

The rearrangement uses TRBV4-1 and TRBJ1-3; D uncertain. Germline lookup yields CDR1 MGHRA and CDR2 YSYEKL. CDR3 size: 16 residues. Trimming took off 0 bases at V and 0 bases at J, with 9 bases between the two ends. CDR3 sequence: CASSQEGSYSGNTIYF. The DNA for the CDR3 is TGCGCCAGCAGCCAAGAAGGCTCTTACTCTGGAAACACCATATATTTT.

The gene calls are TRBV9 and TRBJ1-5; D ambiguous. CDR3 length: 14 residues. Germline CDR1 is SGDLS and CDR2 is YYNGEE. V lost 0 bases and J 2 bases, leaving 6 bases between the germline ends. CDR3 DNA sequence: TGTGCCAGCAGCGTAGATACGGGCAATCAGCCCCAGCATTTT. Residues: CASSVDTGNQPQHF.

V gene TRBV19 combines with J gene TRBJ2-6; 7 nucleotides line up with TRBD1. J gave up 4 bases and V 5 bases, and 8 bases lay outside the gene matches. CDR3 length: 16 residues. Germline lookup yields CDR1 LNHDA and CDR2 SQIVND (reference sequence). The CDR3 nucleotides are TGTGCCAGTAGTGAAACAGGGGCCCACGGGGCCAACGTCCTGACTTTC. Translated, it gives CASSETGAHGANVLTF.

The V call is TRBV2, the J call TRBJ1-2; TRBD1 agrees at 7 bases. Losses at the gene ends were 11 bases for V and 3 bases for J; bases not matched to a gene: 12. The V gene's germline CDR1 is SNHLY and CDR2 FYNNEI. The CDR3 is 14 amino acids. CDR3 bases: TGTGCCCGCCGGACGACAGGGCGGGACTATGGCTACACCTTC. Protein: CARRTTGRDYGYTF.

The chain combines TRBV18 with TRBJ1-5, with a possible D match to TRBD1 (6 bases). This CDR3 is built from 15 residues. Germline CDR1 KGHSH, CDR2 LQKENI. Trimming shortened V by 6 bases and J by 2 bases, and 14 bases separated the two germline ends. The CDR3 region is CASSRTAGGNQPQHF. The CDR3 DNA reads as TGTGCCAGCTCTCGGACAGCTGGAGGCAATCAGCCCCAGCATTTT.

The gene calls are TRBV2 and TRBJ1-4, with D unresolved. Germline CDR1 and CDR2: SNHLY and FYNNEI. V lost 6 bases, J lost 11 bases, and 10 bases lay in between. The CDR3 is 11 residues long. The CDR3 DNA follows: TGTGCCAGCAGCCAAAGTTGGAAACTGTTTTTT. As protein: CASSQSWKLFF.

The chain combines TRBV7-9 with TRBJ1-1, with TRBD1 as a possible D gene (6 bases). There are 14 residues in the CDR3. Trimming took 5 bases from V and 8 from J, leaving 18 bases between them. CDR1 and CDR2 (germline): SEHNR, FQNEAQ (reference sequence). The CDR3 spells CASSVPTGTKEAFF. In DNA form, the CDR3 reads TGTGCCAGCAGCGTGCCGACAGGTACAAAGGAAGCTTTCTTT.

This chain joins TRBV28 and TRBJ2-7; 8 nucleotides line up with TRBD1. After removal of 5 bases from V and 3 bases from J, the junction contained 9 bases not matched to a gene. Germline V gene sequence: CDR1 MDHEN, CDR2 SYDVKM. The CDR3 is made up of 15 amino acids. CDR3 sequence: CASSPPTGADYEQYF. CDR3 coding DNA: TGTGCCAGCAGTCCCCCGACAGGGGCGGACTACGAGCAGTACTTC.

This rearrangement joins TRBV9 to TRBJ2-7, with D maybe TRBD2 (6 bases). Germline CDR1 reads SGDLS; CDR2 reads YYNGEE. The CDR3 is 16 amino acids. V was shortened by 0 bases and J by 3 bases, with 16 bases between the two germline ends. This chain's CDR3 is CASSVGAGTGDYEQYF. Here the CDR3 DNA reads TGTGCCAGCAGCGTAGGCGCCGGGACGGGAGACTACGAGCAGTACTTC.

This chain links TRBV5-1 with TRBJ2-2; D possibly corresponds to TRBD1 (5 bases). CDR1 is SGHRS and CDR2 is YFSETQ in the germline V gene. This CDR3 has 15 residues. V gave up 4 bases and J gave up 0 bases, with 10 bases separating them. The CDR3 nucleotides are TGCGCCAGCAGCGAGACAGAATCGAACACCGGGGAGCTGTTTTTT. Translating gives CASSETESNTGELFF.

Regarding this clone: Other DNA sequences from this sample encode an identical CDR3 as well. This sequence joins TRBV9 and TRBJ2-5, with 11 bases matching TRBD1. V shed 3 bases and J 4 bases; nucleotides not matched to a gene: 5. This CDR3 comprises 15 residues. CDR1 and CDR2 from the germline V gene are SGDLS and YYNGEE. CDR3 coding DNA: TGTGCCAGCAGCGGAGGACAGGGGGCGGGAGAGACCCAGTACTTC. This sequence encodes CASSGGQGAGETQYF.

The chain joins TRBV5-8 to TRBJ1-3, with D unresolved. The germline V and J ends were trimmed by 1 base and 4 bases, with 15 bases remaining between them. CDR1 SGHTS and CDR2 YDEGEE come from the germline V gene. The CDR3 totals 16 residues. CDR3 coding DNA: TGTGCCAGCAGCTTGTTAAAAACAGCTTCAGGAAACACCATATATTTT. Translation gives CASSLLKTASGNTIYF.

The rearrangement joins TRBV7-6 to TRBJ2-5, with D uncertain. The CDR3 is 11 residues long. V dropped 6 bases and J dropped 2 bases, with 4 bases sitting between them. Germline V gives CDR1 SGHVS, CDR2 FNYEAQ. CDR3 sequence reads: CASRMQETQYF. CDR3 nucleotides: TGTGCCAGCAGGATGCAAGAGACCCAGTACTTC.